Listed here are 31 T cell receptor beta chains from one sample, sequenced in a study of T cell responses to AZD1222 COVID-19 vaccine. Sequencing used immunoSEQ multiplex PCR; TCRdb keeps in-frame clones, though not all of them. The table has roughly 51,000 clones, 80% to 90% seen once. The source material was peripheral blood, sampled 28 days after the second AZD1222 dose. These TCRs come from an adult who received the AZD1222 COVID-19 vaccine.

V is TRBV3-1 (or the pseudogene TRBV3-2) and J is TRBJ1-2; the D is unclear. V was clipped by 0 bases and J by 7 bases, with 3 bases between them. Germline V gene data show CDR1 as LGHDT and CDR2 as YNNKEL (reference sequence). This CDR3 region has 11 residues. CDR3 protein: CASSQDSGYTF. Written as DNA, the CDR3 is TGTGCCAGCAGCCAAGACTCTGGCTACACCTTC.

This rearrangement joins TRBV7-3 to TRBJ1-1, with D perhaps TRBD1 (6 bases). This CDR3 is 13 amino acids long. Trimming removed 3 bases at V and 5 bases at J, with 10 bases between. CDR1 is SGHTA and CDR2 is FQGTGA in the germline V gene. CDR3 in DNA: TGTGCCAGCAGCTTTCAGGGGCGGACTGAAGCTTTCTTT. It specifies CASSFQGRTEAFF.

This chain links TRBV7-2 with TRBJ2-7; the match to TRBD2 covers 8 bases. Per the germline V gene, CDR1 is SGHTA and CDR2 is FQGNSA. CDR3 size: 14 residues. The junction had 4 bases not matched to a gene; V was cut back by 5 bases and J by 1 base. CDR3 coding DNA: TGTGCCAGCAGCCGGATAGCGGGGTCCTACGAGCAGTACTTC. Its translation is CASSRIAGSYEQYF.

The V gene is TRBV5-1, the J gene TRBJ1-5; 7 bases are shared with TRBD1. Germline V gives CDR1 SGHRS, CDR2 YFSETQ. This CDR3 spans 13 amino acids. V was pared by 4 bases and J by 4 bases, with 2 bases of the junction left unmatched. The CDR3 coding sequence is TGCGCCAGCAGCCCGGACAGGAATCAGCCCCAGCATTTT. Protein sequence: CASSPDRNQPQHF.

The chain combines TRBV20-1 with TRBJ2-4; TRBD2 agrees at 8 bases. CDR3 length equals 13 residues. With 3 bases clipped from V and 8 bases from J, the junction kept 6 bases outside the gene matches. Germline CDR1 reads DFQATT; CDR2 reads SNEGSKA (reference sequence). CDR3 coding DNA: TGCAGTGCTAGTACCGGACTAGCTGACATTCAGTACTTC. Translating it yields CSASTGLADIQYF.

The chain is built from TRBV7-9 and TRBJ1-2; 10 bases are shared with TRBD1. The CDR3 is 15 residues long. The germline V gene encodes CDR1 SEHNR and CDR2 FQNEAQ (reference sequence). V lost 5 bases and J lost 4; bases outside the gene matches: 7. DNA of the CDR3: TGTGCCAGCAGCCCCTCGGGACAGGGGAGCTATGGCTACACCTTC. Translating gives CASSPSGQGSYGYTF. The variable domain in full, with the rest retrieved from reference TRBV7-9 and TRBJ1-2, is DTGVSQNPRHKITKRGQNVTFRCDPISEHNRLYWYRQTLGQGPEFLTYFQNEAQLEKSRLLSDRFSAERPKGSFSTLEIQRTEQGDSAMYLCASSPSGQGSYGYTFGSGTRLTVV.

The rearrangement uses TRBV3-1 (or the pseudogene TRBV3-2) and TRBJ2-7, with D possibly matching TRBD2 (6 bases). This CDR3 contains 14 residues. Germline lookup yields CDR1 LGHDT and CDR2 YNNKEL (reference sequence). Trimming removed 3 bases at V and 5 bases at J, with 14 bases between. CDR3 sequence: CASSQGGVWDEQYF. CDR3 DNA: TGTGCCAGCAGCCAGGGGGGAGTTTGGGACGAGCAGTACTTC.

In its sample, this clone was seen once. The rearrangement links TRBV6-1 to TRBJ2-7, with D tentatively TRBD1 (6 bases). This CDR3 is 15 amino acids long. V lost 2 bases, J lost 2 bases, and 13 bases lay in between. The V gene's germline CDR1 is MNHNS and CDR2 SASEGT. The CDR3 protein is CASSESPGEAYEQYF. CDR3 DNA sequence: TGTGCCAGCAGTGAATCCCCAGGGGAAGCCTACGAGCAGTACTTC.

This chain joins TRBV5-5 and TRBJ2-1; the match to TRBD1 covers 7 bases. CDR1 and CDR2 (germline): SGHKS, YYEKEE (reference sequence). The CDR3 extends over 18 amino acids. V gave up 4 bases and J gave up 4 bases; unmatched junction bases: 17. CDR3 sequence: CASSPGQEYTTLYNEQFF. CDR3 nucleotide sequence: TGTGCCAGCAGCCCAGGACAGGAATACACCACTCTTTACAATGAGCAGTTCTTC. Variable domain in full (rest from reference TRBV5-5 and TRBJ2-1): DAGVTQSPTHLIKTRGQQVTLRCSPISGHKSVSWYQQVLGQGPQFIFQYYEKEERGRGNFPDRFSARQFPNYSSELNVNALLLGDSALYLCASSPGQEYTTLYNEQFFGPGTRLTVL.

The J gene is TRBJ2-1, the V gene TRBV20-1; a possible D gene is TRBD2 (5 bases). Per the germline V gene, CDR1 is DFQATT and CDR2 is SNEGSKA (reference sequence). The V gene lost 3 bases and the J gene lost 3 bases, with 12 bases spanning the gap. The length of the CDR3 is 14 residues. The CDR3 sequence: CSASGEWDYNEQFF. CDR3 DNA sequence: TGCAGTGCTAGTGGGGAGTGGGACTACAATGAGCAGTTCTTC.

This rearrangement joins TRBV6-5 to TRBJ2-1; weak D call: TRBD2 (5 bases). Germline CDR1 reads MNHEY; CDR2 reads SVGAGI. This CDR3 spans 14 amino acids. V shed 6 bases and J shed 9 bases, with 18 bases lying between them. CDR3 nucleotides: TGTGCCAGCAGCCTCGCGGGCGAGGGTGGTGAGCAGTTCTTC. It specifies CASSLAGEGGEQFF.

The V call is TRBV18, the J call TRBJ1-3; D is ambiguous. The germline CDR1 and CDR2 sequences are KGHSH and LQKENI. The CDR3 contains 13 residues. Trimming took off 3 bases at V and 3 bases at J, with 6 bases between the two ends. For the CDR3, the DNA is TGTGCCAGCTCACCGGGCGGTGGAAACACCATATATTTT. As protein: CASSPGGGNTIYF.

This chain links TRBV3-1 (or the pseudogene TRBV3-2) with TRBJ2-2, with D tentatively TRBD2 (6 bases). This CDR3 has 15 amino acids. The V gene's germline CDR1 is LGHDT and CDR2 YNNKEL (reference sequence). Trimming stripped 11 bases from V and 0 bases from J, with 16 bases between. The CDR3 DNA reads TGTGCCTGCTCCTCGGGCGGGACGAACACCGGGGAGCTGTTTTTT. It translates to CACSSGGTNTGELFF.

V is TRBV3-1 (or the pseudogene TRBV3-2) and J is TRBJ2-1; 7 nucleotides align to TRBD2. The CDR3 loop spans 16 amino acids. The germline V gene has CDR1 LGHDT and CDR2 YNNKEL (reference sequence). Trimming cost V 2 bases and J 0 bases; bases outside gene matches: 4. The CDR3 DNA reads TGTGCCAGCAGCCAAAGTGGCGGGAGCTCCTACAATGAGCAGTTCTTC. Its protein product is CASSQSGGSSYNEQFF.

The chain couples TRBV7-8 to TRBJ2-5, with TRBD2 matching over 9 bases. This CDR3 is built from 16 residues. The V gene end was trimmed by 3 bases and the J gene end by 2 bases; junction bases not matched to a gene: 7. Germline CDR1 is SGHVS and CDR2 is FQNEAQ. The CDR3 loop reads CASSFRLAGIQETQYF. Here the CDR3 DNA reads TGTGCCAGCAGCTTCAGGCTAGCGGGGATACAAGAGACCCAGTACTTC.

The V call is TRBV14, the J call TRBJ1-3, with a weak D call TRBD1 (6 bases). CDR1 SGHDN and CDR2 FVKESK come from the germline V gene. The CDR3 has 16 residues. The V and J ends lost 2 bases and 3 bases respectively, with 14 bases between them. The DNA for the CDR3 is TGTGCCAGCAGCCAACAGACAGGCGCATTTGGAAACACCATATATTTT. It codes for CASSQQTGAFGNTIYF. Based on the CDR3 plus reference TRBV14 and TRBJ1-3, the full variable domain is EAGVTQFPSHSVIEKGQTVTLRCDPISGHDNLYWYRRVMGKEIKFLLHFVKESKQDESGMPNNRFLAERTGGTYSTLKVQPAELEDSGVYFCASSQQTGAFGNTIYFGEGSWLTVV.

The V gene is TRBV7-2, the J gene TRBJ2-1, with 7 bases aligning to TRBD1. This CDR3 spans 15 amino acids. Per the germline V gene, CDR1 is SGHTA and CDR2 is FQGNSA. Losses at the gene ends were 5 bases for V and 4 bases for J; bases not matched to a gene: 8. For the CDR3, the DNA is TGTGCCAGCAGCCAGGGACAGAGAAGGTACAATGAGCAGTTCTTC. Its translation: CASSQGQRRYNEQFF.

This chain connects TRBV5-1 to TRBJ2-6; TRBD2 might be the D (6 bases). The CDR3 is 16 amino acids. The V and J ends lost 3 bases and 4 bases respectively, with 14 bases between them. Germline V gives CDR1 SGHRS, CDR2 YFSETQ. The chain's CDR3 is CASSSRETGGANVLTF. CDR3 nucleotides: TGCGCCAGCAGCTCCCGGGAGACTGGGGGGGCCAACGTCCTGACTTTC.

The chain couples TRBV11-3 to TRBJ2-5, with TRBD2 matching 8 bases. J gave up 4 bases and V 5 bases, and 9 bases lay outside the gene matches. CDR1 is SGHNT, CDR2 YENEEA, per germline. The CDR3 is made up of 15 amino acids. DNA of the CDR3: TGTGCCAGCAGCATGACGACTAGCGAGGGAGAGACCCAGTACTTC. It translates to CASSMTTSEGETQYF.

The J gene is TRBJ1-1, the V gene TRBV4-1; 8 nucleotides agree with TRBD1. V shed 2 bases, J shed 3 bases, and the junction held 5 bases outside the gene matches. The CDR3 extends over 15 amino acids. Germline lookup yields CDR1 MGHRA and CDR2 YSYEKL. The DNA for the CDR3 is TGCGCCAGCAGCCAAACGGACAGGGTCTACACTGAAGCTTTCTTT. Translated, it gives CASSQTDRVYTEAFF.

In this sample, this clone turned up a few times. CDR3 in amino acids: CASSEGGFSGNTIYF. The CDR3 bases are TGTGCCAGCAGTGAAGGCGGCTTCTCTGGAAACACCATATATTTT. The rearrangement uses TRBV2 and TRBJ1-3; D not resolved. The V end lost 1 base, the J end lost 0 bases, and 7 bases lay between the germline ends. Germline-derived CDR1 and CDR2 are SNHLY and FYNNEI. The CDR3 is made up of 15 amino acids. The entire variable domain, with the rest obtained from reference TRBV2 and TRBJ1-3, is as follows: EPEVTQTPSHQVTQMGQEVILRCVPISNHLYFYWYRQILGQKVEFLVSFYNNEISEKSEIFDDQFSVERPDGSNFTLKIRSTKLEDSAMYFCASSEGGFSGNTIYFGEGSWLTVV.

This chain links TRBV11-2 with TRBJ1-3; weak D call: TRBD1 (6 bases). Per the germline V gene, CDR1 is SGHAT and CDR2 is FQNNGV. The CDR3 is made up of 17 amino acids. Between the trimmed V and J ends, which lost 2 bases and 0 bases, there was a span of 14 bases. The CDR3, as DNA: TGTGCCAGCAGCTTACAAGTGCTGGGGGCCTCTGGAAACACCATATATTTT. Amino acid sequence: CASSLQVLGASGNTIYF.

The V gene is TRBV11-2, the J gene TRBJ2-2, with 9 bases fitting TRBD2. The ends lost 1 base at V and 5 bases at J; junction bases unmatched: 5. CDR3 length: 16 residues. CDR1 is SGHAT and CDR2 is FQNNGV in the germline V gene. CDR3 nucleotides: TGTGCCAGCAGCTTAGCGGCGGGAGGGGGGACCGGGGAGCTGTTTTTT. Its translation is CASSLAAGGGTGELFF.

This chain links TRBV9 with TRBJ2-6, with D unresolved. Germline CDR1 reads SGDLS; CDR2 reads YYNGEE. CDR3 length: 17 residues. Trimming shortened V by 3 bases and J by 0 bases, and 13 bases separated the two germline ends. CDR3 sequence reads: CASSETPNSSGANVLTF. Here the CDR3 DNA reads TGTGCCAGCAGCGAGACACCGAACAGCTCTGGGGCCAACGTCCTGACTTTC.

CDR3 in amino acids: CASRGGIAKNIQYF. DNA of the CDR3: TGTGCCAGCAGAGGGGGTATAGCCAAAAACATTCAGTACTTC. The genes are TRBV6-5 and TRBJ2-4, with D possibly matching TRBD1 (6 bases). Germline CDR1 and CDR2: MNHEY and SVGAGI. Trimming removed 6 bases at V and 0 bases at J, with 9 bases between. The CDR3 covers 14 residues.

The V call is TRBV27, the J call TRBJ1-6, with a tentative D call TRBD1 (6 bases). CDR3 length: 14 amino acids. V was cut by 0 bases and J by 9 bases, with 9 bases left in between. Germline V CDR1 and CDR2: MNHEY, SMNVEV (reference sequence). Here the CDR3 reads CASSLSGGFSPLHF. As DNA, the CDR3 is TGTGCCAGCAGTTTATCCGGGGGCTTTTCACCCCTCCACTTT.

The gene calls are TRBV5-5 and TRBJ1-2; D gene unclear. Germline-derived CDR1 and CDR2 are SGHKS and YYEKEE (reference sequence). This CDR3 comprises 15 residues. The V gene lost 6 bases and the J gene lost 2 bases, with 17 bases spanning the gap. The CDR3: CASTPGSMKNYGYTF. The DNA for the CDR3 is TGTGCCAGCACCCCGGGATCCATGAAGAACTATGGCTACACCTTC.

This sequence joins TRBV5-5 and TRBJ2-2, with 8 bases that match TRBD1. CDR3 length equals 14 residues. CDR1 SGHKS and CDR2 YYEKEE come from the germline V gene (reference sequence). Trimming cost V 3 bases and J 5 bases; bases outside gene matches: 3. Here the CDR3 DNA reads TGTGCCAGCAGCTGGCAGGGGGCGACCGGGGAGCTGTTTTTT. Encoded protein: CASSWQGATGELFF.

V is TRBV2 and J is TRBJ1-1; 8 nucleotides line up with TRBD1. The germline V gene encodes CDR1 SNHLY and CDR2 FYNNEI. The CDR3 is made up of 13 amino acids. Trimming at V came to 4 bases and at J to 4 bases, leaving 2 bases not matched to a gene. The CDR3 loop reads CASSAQGGTEAFF. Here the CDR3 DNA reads TGTGCCAGCAGTGCACAGGGGGGCACTGAAGCTTTCTTT.

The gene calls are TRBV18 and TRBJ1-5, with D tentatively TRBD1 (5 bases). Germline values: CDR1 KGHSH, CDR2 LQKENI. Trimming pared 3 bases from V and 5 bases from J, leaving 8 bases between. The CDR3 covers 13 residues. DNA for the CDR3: TGTGCCAGCTCACCGGGGGGAGATCAGCCCCAGCATTTT. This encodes CASSPGGDQPQHF.

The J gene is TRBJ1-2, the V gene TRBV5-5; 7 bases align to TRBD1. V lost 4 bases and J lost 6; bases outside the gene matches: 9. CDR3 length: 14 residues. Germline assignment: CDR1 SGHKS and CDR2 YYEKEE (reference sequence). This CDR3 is CASSQGQSIHGYTF. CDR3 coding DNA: TGTGCCAGCAGCCAGGGACAGTCTATACATGGCTACACCTTC.